The clone carrying this T cell receptor (beta chain) has at least ten counts. Its specificity is unknown. The source of the sample is a study of T cells after yellow fever vaccination. Study overall: Any fraction with a low cell number was prepared using SMART-Seq v4 Ultra Low Input. Whole-study results and caveats: Researchers noted that a small share of clonotypes showed up in both CD4 and CD8 compartments.

MiXCR, run by TCRdb on the 5' RACE reads, gives a single entry per CDR3 protein. This sample has about 130,000 distinct CDR3 sequences, with about 7.4% found just once. Trimming at V came to 5 bases and at J to 1 base, leaving 5 bases not matched to a gene. CDR3 length: 15 amino acids. Germline V gene sequence: CDR1 SNHLY, CDR2 FYNNEI. Sample: CD4+ T cells sorted from PBMCs, taken less than 11 days after the first yellow fever vaccination. The source of this sequence is a man in his late teens or twenties who received the YFV17D yellow fever vaccine. This rearrangement joins TRBV2 to TRBJ2-7; 10 positions match TRBD1. The CDR3 here is CASSRDRGHSYEQYV. The DNA of the CDR3 is TGTGCCAGCAGTCGGGACAGGGGACATTCCTACGAGCAGTACGTC.